The clone carrying this T cell receptor (beta chain) was seen a few times. Time point defined: patch test 3, about 24 weeks after DPC sensitization. Treatment here: therapeutic diphenylcyclopropenone sensitization with weekly scalp DPC. This specimen belongs to a study of human T cells and chemical hapten exposure. CDR3 length: 16 amino acids. Trimming removed 4 bases from V and 8 bases from J; junction bases left unmatched: 13. Germline loops: CDR1 SEHNR, CDR2 FQNEAQ (reference sequence). Separate cDNA molecules received unique molecular identifiers, which the library attached to them. A single record per CDR3 protein comes from TCRdb applying MiXCR to the RACE reads. The data contain tens of thousands of distinct CDR3 sequences, over 10% of them singletons.

V gene TRBV7-9 combines with J gene TRBJ2-1, with 8 bases identical to TRBD1. This TCR derives from a man aged 25-40 years with alopecia areata. Some clones in this sample may be carry-over from other donors' samples. The sample here was whole blood, taken in connection with sensitization to the hapten diphenylcyclopropenone (DPC). This CDR3 reads CASSSGGGSRSDEQFF. The CDR3 DNA sequence: TGTGCCAGCAGCTCAGGGGGCGGGTCTAGGAGCGATGAGCAGTTCTTC.